The clone carrying this TCR beta chain was detected a few times. This CDR3 is 15 amino acids long. Unmatched junction bases numbered 8, after V lost 5 bases and J lost 7 bases. Germline V gives CDR1 SEHNR, CDR2 FQNEAQ (reference sequence). Together with a sample-barcoded 5' primer, a J-beta primer mix was included in a second PCR lasting about 7 to 11 cycles. Via MiXCR, TCRdb re-called the 5' RACE reads, giving one row per CDR3 protein. The sample includes under 2,000,000 distinct CDR3 sequences, roughly 49% of them seen just once. This specimen comes from a study of blood T cells in healthy people across ages. The amount of total RNA extracted per sample was at least 5.5 micrograms.

The TCR was taken from a woman between 35 and 50 years old in good health. J is TRBJ2-1 and V is TRBV7-9; 10 bases are a match to TRBD2. Sequencing was performed on blood. The CDR3 region has the DNA TGTGCCAGCAGCGGAAGCGGGGGGGCCCGGAATGAGCAGTTCTTC. Protein sequence: CASSGSGGARNEQFF.